A single sample gave rise to the 12 T cell receptor beta chains below, sequenced in a study of T cells in Graves' hyperthyroidism and ophthalmopathy. RNA transcripts provided the source from which TCR beta CDR3 regions were amplified. Carried out on the TCR CDR3, a first-round RT-PCR used the HTBI primer set. MiXCR, applied by TCRdb to the multiplex PCR reads, yields one record per CDR3 protein. The sample records a few hundred thousand distinct CDR3 sequences, more than 15% being singletons. The sample taken for sequencing was blood. These receptors all come from a woman between 18 and 29 years old with Graves' hyperthyroidism that later progressed to Graves' ophthalmopathy.

Concerning this clonotype: The germline gene is not matched at one end of the junction; a read error may be the cause. The genes are TRBV14 and TRBJ2-3; no definite D call. Germline CDR1 is SGHDN and CDR2 is FVKESK. CDR3 length: 14 amino acids. In DNA form, the CDR3 reads TGTGTCAGCAGCCAAGATGGTGTGCGAGATACGCAGTATTTT. It codes for CVSSQDGVRDTQYF.

With regard to this clonotype: A much larger clone lies one base from this, so it may be a read error. The chain joins TRBV30 to TRBJ1-1, with TRBD1 matching over 11 bases. Per the germline V gene, CDR1 is GTSNPN and CDR2 is SVGIG (reference sequence). CDR3 size: 15 residues. The CDR3 sequence is CAWNRDRGYNTEDFF. The CDR3 nucleotides are TGTGCCTGGAACCGGGACAGGGGGTATAACACTGAAGATTTCTTT.

Ten or more counts support this clonotype. The V and J genes are TRBV6-2 or TRBV6-3 and TRBJ2-2; 8 nucleotides match TRBD2. Per germline, CDR1 MNHEY and CDR2 SVGEGT. The V and J ends lost 2 bases and 2 bases, in that order; junction bases with no gene match: 4. This CDR3 contains 16 residues. The CDR3, as DNA: TGTGCCAGCAGTTACCGGACTAGCCGTAACACCGGGGAGCTGTTTTTT. Translation: CASSYRTSRNTGELFF.

In this sample, this clonotype turned up many times. The rearrangement joins TRBV3-1 to TRBJ1-4, with D tentatively TRBD1 (5 bases). V lost 2 bases to trimming and J lost 5 bases, with 9 bases between them. In germline, CDR1 is LGHDT, CDR2 YNNKEL (reference sequence). CDR3 length: 14 residues. The CDR3 DNA is TGTGCCAGCAGCCAAAGGGGAACGAATGAAAAACTGTTTTTT. Encoded protein: CASSQRGTNEKLFF.

The rearrangement links TRBV6-1 to TRBJ2-1; TRBD1 matches at 7 bases. The germline CDR1 and CDR2 sequences are MNHNS and SASEGT. The ends lost 8 bases at V and 12 bases at J; junction bases unmatched: 16. This CDR3 is 14 amino acids long. CDR3 amino acids: CASGIGQEVDGQFF. As DNA, the CDR3 is TGTGCCAGCGGAATAGGACAGGAGGTAGATGGGCAGTTCTTC.

This clonotype has more than one count but fewer than ten. This chain links TRBV6-1 with TRBJ2-2, with 10 bases aligning to TRBD1. The germline V gene has CDR1 MNHNS and CDR2 SASEGT. The CDR3 consists of 15 residues. J lost 2 bases, V lost 6 bases, and 3 bases had no gene match. DNA for the CDR3: TGTGCCAGCAGCGACAGGGGGCCTAACACCGGGGAGCTGTTTTTT. Its translation is CASSDRGPNTGELFF.

This clonotype was recorded at least ten times. The chain joins TRBV11-2 to TRBJ2-1, with 10 bases matching TRBD2. The CDR3 extends over 16 amino acids. CDR1 is SGHAT and CDR2 is FQNNGV in the germline V gene. V was clipped by 0 bases and J by 10 bases; unmatched bases: 9. The DNA for the CDR3 is TGTGCCAGCAGCTTAGACTCCAGCGGGAGGGCCGGGGAGCAGTTCTTC. It encodes CASSLDSSGRAGEQFF.

The V call is TRBV11-3, the J call TRBJ2-2, with TRBD2 matching over 13 bases. This CDR3 region has 16 residues. Germline CDR1 is SGHNT and CDR2 is YENEEA. V shed 4 bases, J shed 7 bases, and the junction held 6 bases outside the gene matches. CDR3 DNA sequence: TGTGCCAGCAGCTCACGGACTAGCGGGAGTATCGGGGAGCTGTTTTTT. It codes for CASSSRTSGSIGELFF.

This clonotype was detected many times. The chain combines TRBV2 with TRBJ2-3; D possibly corresponds to TRBD2 (6 bases). CDR1 and CDR2 (germline): SNHLY, FYNNEI. CDR3 size: 14 residues. Deletions cut 6 bases from V and 1 base from J, with 11 bases between. CDR3 sequence reads: CASSSGTGTDTQYF. The CDR3 DNA follows: TGTGCCAGCAGCTCCGGGACTGGCACAGATACGCAGTATTTT.

This clonotype appeared many times. The CDR3 reads CASRPTGARTDTQYF. In DNA form, the CDR3 reads TGTGCCAGCAGACCAACGGGGGCCCGCACAGATACGCAGTATTTT. The chain employs TRBV6-2 or TRBV6-3 and TRBJ2-3, with D perhaps being TRBD1 or TRBD2 (6 bases each). V was shortened by 6 bases and J by 1 base, with 14 bases between the two germline ends. Germline V lookup: CDR1 MNHEY, CDR2 SVGEGT. The CDR3 consists of 15 residues.

This clonotype appeared a few times. The chain employs TRBV28 and TRBJ2-1, with D perhaps matching TRBD1 (5 bases). Trimming shortened V by 10 bases and J by 6 bases, and 22 bases separated the two germline ends. CDR3 size: 15 residues. The V gene's germline CDR1 is MDHEN and CDR2 SYDVKM. CDR3: CATSKRGYKGNEQFF. CDR3 sequence (DNA): TGTGCCACCTCAAAAAGGGGATACAAGGGCAATGAGCAGTTCTTC.

The genes are TRBV15 and TRBJ1-2; D possibly corresponds to TRBD1 (5 bases). V lost 0 bases to trimming and J lost 3 bases, with 14 bases between them. The CDR3 covers 16 residues. Germline values: CDR1 LNHNV, CDR2 YYDKDF (reference sequence). CDR3 DNA sequence: TGTGCCACCAGCAGAGATCGGCGCCAGGGTGACTATGGCTACACCTTC. Protein product: CATSRDRRQGDYGYTF.